This T cell receptor (beta chain) comes out of a study of T cell responses to AZD1222 COVID-19 vaccine. Here immunoSEQ multiplex PCR was the method, and the copy in TCRdb shows in-frame clones only, minus some. Among roughly 130,000 clones listed, under 95% were seen once. Germline V gene sequence: CDR1 MDHEN, CDR2 SYDVKM. The V end was cut by 5 bases, the J end by 3 bases, with 5 bases between. This CDR3 has 11 amino acids. V gene TRBV28 combines with J gene TRBJ2-7, with D hard to call. The source was peripheral blood, collected on day 0 of AZD1222 vaccination. This receptor was identified in an adult in good health. Written as DNA, the CDR3 is TGTGCCAGCAGTCCCCACTACGAGCAGTACTTC. Protein sequence: CASSPHYEQYF.